This T cell receptor (beta chain) derives from a study of tissue T cells after allogeneic stem cell transplantation. General study findings and limits: Anatomically similar tissues had similar TCR repertoires within each patient. Limitations included a small, clinically heterogeneous cohort and limited sampling depth.

Worth noting for this clone: Its specificity is not known. Mouse germline and gene names are used.

Assay: immunoSEQ multiplex PCR; the TCRdb copy retains only in-frame clones and omits some. The table records about 22,000 clones, around 70% of them present only once. Sequencing was performed on spleen. This TCR was sampled from a female BALB/c mouse in good health. The strain is characterized by the MHC haplotype H2-d.

CDR3 bases read: TGTAGTTCTAGTAACACAGCTTGGGAAGTCTTC. Translated, it gives CSSSNTAWEVF. The CDR3 reads in full as CSSSNTAWEVFF. This sequence joins TRBV30 and TRBJ1-1; D gene ambiguous. The CDR3 is cut off 1 residue early in the read; its end comes from the germline J gene. V was cut by 3 bases and J by 8 bases, with 13 bases left in between. This CDR3 has 12 residues. The germline V gene encodes CDR1 SQVVS and CDR2 ANEGSEA. Using reference TRBV30 and TRBJ1-1 for the parts outside the CDR3, the full variable domain is SVLLYQKPNRDICQSGTSLKIQCVADSQVVSMFWYQQFQEQSLMLMATANEGSEATYESGFTKDKFPISRPNLTFSTLTVNNARPGDSSIYFCSSSNTAWEVFFGKGTRLTVV.